This T cell receptor (beta chain) was found in a study of CD8 T cells in ankylosing spondylitis. General study points: Disease-linked clones proved CD8+ and comparatively uncommon in peripheral blood. Characteristic, it appeared, of ankylosing spondylitis blood was a TCR beta motif of seven or eight highly homologous variants. The authors reported significant enrichment of disease-linked clones in matched ankylosing spondylitis synovial fluid.

The CDR3 length is 14 residues. V was trimmed by 5 bases and J by 6 bases, leaving 16 bases between them. Germline-derived CDR1 and CDR2 are SGHTA and FQGNSA. The sample holds many counts of this clonotype. Its antigen remains unidentified. MiXCR, applied by TCRdb to the 5' RACE reads, yields one record per CDR3 protein. This sample has roughly 64,000 distinct CDR3 sequences, with 6.2% found just once. This rearrangement joins TRBV7-2 to TRBJ1-2; D not certain. The clonotype originates from a male donor with ankylosing spondylitis. Sequencing was performed on synovial fluid, either unsorted or a sorted T cell fraction (not recorded which). Here the CDR3 DNA reads TGTGCCAGCAGCCCGAGCACGGGGAAAGATGGCTACACCTTC. Translation gives CASSPSTGKDGYTF.